This TCR beta chain was found in a study of blood T cell repertoires in COVID-19. Study background: The analysed material was cDNA or gDNA that came from T cells, B-cell-depleted T cells, or PBMCs.

As handled by the study authors: Cell counts per sample came from amplifying reference gene primers. The assay was immunoSEQ multiplex PCR, and TCRdb's table has in-frame clones only and misses some. V, J and clone size are taken as reported in that table, and D and trimming were inferred from the DNA itself. The repertoire holds roughly 300,000 clones, with over 85% as singletons. The CDR3 consists of 13 residues. Germline CDR1 reads LGHNA; CDR2 reads YNFKEQ. J gave up 4 bases and V 5 bases, and 4 bases lay outside the gene matches. Sequencing input: peripheral blood. This receptor was identified in a woman aged 25 to 39 with COVID-19, enrolled during active disease. The V gene is TRBV4-2, the J gene TRBJ1-1, with TRBD1 matching 7 bases. CDR3: CASSGTGVTEAFF. For the CDR3, the DNA is TGTGCCAGCAGCGGTACAGGGGTCACTGAAGCTTTCTTT.